The 30 T cell receptor beta chains listed next were all sequenced from one sample in a study of blood T cell repertoires in COVID-19. Profiling relied on immunoSEQ multiplex PCR, and the TCRdb table lists in-frame clones only, not all of them. The table lists roughly 190,000 clones, 80% to 95% of them singletons, with approximately 0.56% in the top ten. The sample comprised peripheral blood. The origin of the receptors is a man in his fifties or sixties with acute or convalescent COVID-19.

The gene calls are TRBV4-2 and TRBJ2-7; 11 bases are a match to TRBD2. The ends lost 1 base at V and 1 base at J; junction bases unmatched: 3. This CDR3 region has 16 residues. CDR1 is LGHNA, CDR2 YNFKEQ, per germline. The CDR3 DNA is TGTGCCAGCAGCCAAGCGACTAGCGGGGATTCCTACGAGCAGTACTTC. Translating it yields CASSQATSGDSYEQYF.

The CDR3 loop reads CASSQATGWDGYTF. The CDR3 bases are TGCGCCAGCAGCCAGGCGACAGGTTGGGATGGCTACACCTTC. This chain uses TRBV4-1 with TRBJ1-2; TRBD1 is a possible D gene (6 bases). CDR1 is MGHRA and CDR2 is YSYEKL in the germline V gene. This CDR3 is built from 14 residues. Trimming removed 3 bases at V and 6 bases at J, with 14 bases between.

The chain combines TRBV12-3 or TRBV12-4 with TRBJ1-5, with D unclear. This CDR3 is built from 12 residues. Trimming took off 4 bases at V and 6 bases at J, with 7 bases between the two ends. The CDR3 bases are TGTGCCAGCAGTTATAGGAGTCAGCCCCAGCATTTT. It translates to CASSYRSQPQHF.

This clone has only one observation. This sequence joins TRBV5-1 and TRBJ2-6; D is undetermined. The germline V and J ends were trimmed by 0 bases and 2 bases, with 6 bases remaining between them. Germline V gives CDR1 SGHRS, CDR2 YFSETQ. This CDR3 comprises 15 residues. CDR3 nucleotide sequence: TGCGCCAGCAGCTTGGTAGCAACTGGGGCCAACGTCCTGACTTTC. The encoded protein is CASSLVATGANVLTF.

The CDR3 bases are TGTGCCATCAGATCGGGACAGACTAGCACAGATACGCAGTATTTT. This sequence encodes CAIRSGQTSTDTQYF. The chain links TRBV10-3 to TRBJ2-3, with 7 bases aligning to TRBD1. The CDR3 contains 15 residues. The ends lost 6 bases at V and 0 bases at J; junction bases unmatched: 6. From germline, CDR1 is ENHRY and CDR2 SYGVKD.

The chain carries TRBV18 and TRBJ1-2; D not certain. The CDR3 consists of 15 residues. V lost 2 bases and J lost 4, with 14 bases in between. The germline gives CDR1 KGHSH, CDR2 LQKENI. DNA for the CDR3: TGTGCCAGCTCACCAGTTGACACGTTTTTCTATGGCTACACCTTC. Protein product: CASSPVDTFFYGYTF. Combining the CDR3 with reference TRBV18 and TRBJ1-2 gives the whole variable domain NAGVMQNPRHLVRRRGQEARLRCSPMKGHSHVYWYRQLPEEGLKFMVYLQKENIIDESGMPKERFSAEFPKEGPSILRIQQVVRGDSAAYFCASSPVDTFFYGYTFGSGTRLTVV.

To note about this clone: Sequence at one end of the junction differs from germline and may be a read error. This rearrangement joins TRBV29-1 to TRBJ2-7; 9 nucleotides align to TRBD1. Per germline, CDR1 SQVTM and CDR2 ANQGSEA. The CDR3 is made up of 14 amino acids. The CDR3 reads CSVKDRGASYEQYF. The CDR3 region has the DNA TGCAGCGTTAAAGACAGGGGGGCGAGTTACGAGCAGTACTTC.

The V and J genes are TRBV28 and TRBJ1-5; maybe TRBD1 (5 bases). Trimming stripped 5 bases from V and 1 base from J, with 12 bases between. This CDR3 region has 15 residues. The germline V gene has CDR1 MDHEN and CDR2 SYDVKM. CDR3 sequence: CASSRGGGSNQPQHF. The CDR3 region has the DNA TGTGCCAGCAGTAGGGGAGGTGGGAGCAATCAGCCCCAGCATTTT.

The chain employs TRBV25-1 and TRBJ2-4; TRBD1 agrees at 9 bases. The V gene's germline CDR1 is MGHDK and CDR2 SYGVNS. V shed 5 bases, J shed 2 bases, and the junction held 4 bases outside the gene matches. The CDR3 loop spans 15 amino acids. CDR3 sequence (DNA): TGTGCCAGCAGTCGGACAGGGGCGACCAAAAACATTCAGTACTTC. Translation: CASSRTGATKNIQYF. Based on the CDR3 plus reference TRBV25-1 and TRBJ2-4, the full variable domain is EADIYQTPRYLVIGTGKKITLECSQTMGHDKMYWYQQDPGMELHLIHYSYGVNSTEKGDLSSESTVSRIRTEHFPLTLESARPSHTSQYLCASSRTGATKNIQYFGAGTRLSVL.

DNA of the CDR3: TGTGCCAGCAGCCTCTGGACAAACCAAGAGACCCAGTACTTC. Translating it yields CASSLWTNQETQYF. The V gene is TRBV7-9, the J gene TRBJ2-5, with TRBD1 as a possible D gene (5 bases). Germline CDR1 and CDR2: SEHNR and FQNEAQ (reference sequence). V shed 5 bases and J shed 0 bases, with 10 bases lying between them. CDR3 length: 14 amino acids.

V and J are TRBV7-6 and TRBJ2-5; 8 bases are a match to TRBD2. The germline V gene encodes CDR1 SGHVS and CDR2 FNYEAQ. The CDR3 sequence is 16 residues long. V gave up 2 bases and J gave up 3 bases; unmatched junction bases: 8. Here the CDR3 DNA reads TGTGCCAGCAGCTTATCAGTCGGGCGGGGGGAAGAGACCCAGTACTTC. Amino acid sequence: CASSLSVGRGEETQYF. The full variable domain, rest sourced from reference TRBV7-6 and TRBJ2-5, is GAGVSQSPRYKVTKRGQDVALRCDPISGHVSLYWYRQALGQGPEFLTYFNYEAQQDKSGLPNDRFSAERPEGSISTLTIQRTEQRDSAMYRCASSLSVGRGEETQYFGPGTRLLVL.

The V call is TRBV6-2 or TRBV6-3, the J call TRBJ2-3; 9 bases agree with TRBD1. V was clipped by 5 bases and J by 4 bases; unmatched bases: 10. The CDR3 spans 16 residues. Germline V gene lookup returns CDR1 MNHEY and CDR2 SVGEGT. The CDR3 DNA reads as TGTGCCAGCAGTCCCCGGACAGGGGAGGATGCAGATACGCAGTATTTT. It yields the protein CASSPRTGEDADTQYF.

V gene TRBV7-2 combines with J gene TRBJ2-4; 7 bases fit TRBD2. Trimming at V came to 2 bases and at J to 6 bases, leaving 4 bases not matched to a gene. The CDR3 runs 14 residues. CDR1 is SGHTA and CDR2 is FQGNSA in the germline V gene. DNA for the CDR3: TGTGCCAGCAGCTTACTCCTAGCGGCAAACATTCAGTACTTC. Protein product: CASSLLLAANIQYF.

V usage is TRBV28 and J usage is TRBJ1-5, with 7 bases identical to TRBD1. The CDR3 spans 13 residues. The germline CDR1 and CDR2 sequences are MDHEN and SYDVKM. J was trimmed by 5 bases and V by 6 bases; bases with no gene match: 4. CDR3 amino acids: CASSATGYQPQHF. The CDR3 nucleotides are TGTGCCAGCAGCGCGACAGGGTATCAGCCCCAGCATTTT.

The chain employs TRBV28 and TRBJ2-2, with TRBD2 identical over 8 bases. The CDR3 has 15 amino acids. The trim removed 7 bases at V and 6 bases at J, leaving 10 bases unmatched. Germline V CDR1 and CDR2: MDHEN, SYDVKM. CDR3 amino acids: CASTDGGAGAGELFF. The CDR3 DNA reads as TGTGCCAGCACCGACGGGGGGGCCGGGGCCGGGGAGCTGTTTTTT.

The count of this clone is one. The chain is built from TRBV5-1 and TRBJ1-2; D is undetermined. V lost 0 bases, J lost 0 bases, and 12 bases lay in between. This CDR3 comprises 16 residues. The V gene's germline CDR1 is SGHRS and CDR2 YFSETQ. The CDR3, as DNA: TGCGCCAGCAGCTTGGCTACAGTGCCTACTAACTATGGCTACACCTTC. Protein sequence: CASSLATVPTNYGYTF.

This clone was detected once. For the CDR3, the DNA is TGCGCCAGCAGCAAATTAGCGGGGGCCACAGATACGCAGTATTTT. It is translated as CASSKLAGATDTQYF. V usage is TRBV5-1 and J usage is TRBJ2-3; TRBD2 agrees at 9 bases. The germline V gene encodes CDR1 SGHRS and CDR2 YFSETQ. The CDR3 length is 15 residues. The V segment lost 4 bases and the J segment 2 bases; nucleotides outside the gene matches: 5.

V is TRBV21-1 and J is TRBJ2-2; TRBD2, as called in the table, went unchecked against the DNA. TRBV21-1 constitutes a pseudogene. CDR3 length: 16 residues. This CDR3 is CASSTRGGTNTGELFF. DNA for the CDR3: TGTGCCAGCAGCACCCGGGGAGGTACGAACACCGGGGAGCTGTTTTTT.

The CDR3 here is CASSSPFTEQYV. The CDR3 nucleotides read TGTGCCAGCAGTTCCCCATTCACTGAGCAGTACGTC. This chain connects TRBV28 to TRBJ2-7; D unresolved. The V end lost 4 bases, the J end lost 7 bases, and 11 bases lay between the germline ends. Germline V gives CDR1 MDHEN, CDR2 SYDVKM. The CDR3 length is 12 residues.

A single count supports this clone. This sequence joins TRBV30 and TRBJ1-6; D perhaps matches TRBD1 (6 bases). CDR3 length: 13 residues. From germline, CDR1 is GTSNPN and CDR2 SVGIG (reference sequence). V lost 1 base to trimming and J lost 8 bases, with 9 bases between them. For the CDR3, the DNA is TGTGCCTGGAGTGCCTACAGGGATTCACCCCTCCACTTT. It yields the protein CAWSAYRDSPLHF.

This chain connects TRBV19 to TRBJ2-7, with 10 bases fitting TRBD2. Per the germline V gene, CDR1 is LNHDA and CDR2 is SQIVND (reference sequence). The CDR3 is made up of 14 amino acids. The V segment lost 5 bases and the J segment 4 bases; nucleotides outside the gene matches: 5. The CDR3 sequence is CASSSGLAAYEQYF. Here the CDR3 DNA reads TGTGCCAGTAGTTCCGGACTAGCGGCATACGAGCAGTACTTC.

V usage is TRBV27 and J usage is TRBJ1-5, with TRBD1 matching 8 bases. Germline CDR1 MNHEY, CDR2 SMNVEV (reference sequence). V lost 6 bases to trimming and J lost 3 bases; unmatched junction nucleotides: 4. This CDR3 contains 14 residues. CDR3 coding DNA: TGTGCCAGCAGCCCGGACAGGGTCAATCAGCCCCAGCATTTT. Its translation: CASSPDRVNQPQHF.

The chain recombines TRBV10-3 with TRBJ2-3; 14 bases match TRBD2. The V gene's germline CDR1 is ENHRY and CDR2 SYGVKD. After removal of 8 bases from V and 0 bases from J, the junction contained 7 bases not matched to a gene. This CDR3 is 17 amino acids long. The CDR3 here is CAIRTSGRSTSTDTQYF. The CDR3 region has the DNA TGTGCCATCCGGACTAGCGGGAGGTCCACTAGCACAGATACGCAGTATTTT.

The chain has TRBV9 and TRBJ2-1, with D uncertain. CDR1 is SGDLS and CDR2 is YYNGEE in the germline V gene. Trimming left V 4 bases short and J 5 bases short, with 13 bases between. CDR3 length: 14 amino acids. For the CDR3, the DNA is TGTGCCAGCAGCCCCCCTGCCTCTAACAATGAGCAGTTCTTC. Its translation: CASSPPASNNEQFF.

The gene calls are TRBV19 and TRBJ2-7; D might be TRBD1 (6 bases). The CDR3 extends over 13 amino acids. V was trimmed by 7 bases and J by 0 bases, leaving 10 bases between them. Germline V gene sequence: CDR1 LNHDA, CDR2 SQIVND (reference sequence). DNA of the CDR3: TGTGCCAGTATAGACAGGACCTCCTACGAGCAGTACGTC. Encoded protein: CASIDRTSYEQYV.

This chain connects TRBV14 to TRBJ1-1; no clear D. CDR1 SGHDN and CDR2 FVKESK come from the germline V gene. Trimming stripped 0 bases from V and 1 base from J, with 3 bases between. The CDR3 is 13 residues long. CDR3 amino acids: CASSQDRNTEAFF. The CDR3 nucleotides read TGTGCCAGCAGCCAAGACAGGAACACTGAAGCTTTCTTT.

J is TRBJ1-5 and V is TRBV5-1, with D possibly TRBD1 on 5 matching bases. This CDR3 contains 14 residues. V lost 6 bases and J lost 5, with 15 bases in between. Germline V CDR1 and CDR2: SGHRS, YFSETQ. The CDR3 DNA is TGCGCCAGCATAGCTACAGGCAAATATCAGCCCCAGCATTTT. Its protein is CASIATGKYQPQHF. Full variable domain (rest looked up from reference TRBV5-1 and TRBJ1-5): KAGVTQTPRYLIKTRGQQVTLSCSPISGHRSVSWYQQTPGQGLQFLFEYFSETQRNKGNFPGRFSGRQFSNSRSEMNVSTLELGDSALYLCASIATGKYQPQHFGDGTRLSIL.

This clone is a singleton in its sample. The V gene is TRBV27, the J gene TRBJ2-5; perhaps TRBD2 as D (6 bases). Trimming stripped 8 bases from V and 0 bases from J, with 13 bases between. This CDR3 spans 14 amino acids. Germline V gene data show CDR1 as MNHEY and CDR2 as SMNVEV (reference sequence). For the CDR3, the DNA is TGTGCCAGCCGATTTGGAGGGAACCAAGAGACCCAGTACTTC. Translated: CASRFGGNQETQYF.

The chain links TRBV29-1 to TRBJ2-3; weak D call: TRBD1 (6 bases). The CDR3 loop spans 14 amino acids. Germline-derived CDR1 and CDR2 are SQVTM and ANQGSEA. V was shortened by 7 bases and J by 4 bases, with 18 bases between the two germline ends. The CDR3 bases are TGCAGCGCGCTAACTCCACAGGGAGCAGATACGCAGTATTTT. It yields the protein CSALTPQGADTQYF.

This chain joins TRBV4-1 and TRBJ2-7; D is perhaps TRBD1 (6 bases). Germline CDR1 MGHRA, CDR2 YSYEKL. The CDR3 contains 15 residues. V dropped 4 bases and J dropped 2 bases, with 15 bases sitting between them. The CDR3 DNA reads TGCGCCAGCAGCCCCGGGCAGGGGACCACCTACGAGCAGTACTTC. Encoded protein: CASSPGQGTTYEQYF.